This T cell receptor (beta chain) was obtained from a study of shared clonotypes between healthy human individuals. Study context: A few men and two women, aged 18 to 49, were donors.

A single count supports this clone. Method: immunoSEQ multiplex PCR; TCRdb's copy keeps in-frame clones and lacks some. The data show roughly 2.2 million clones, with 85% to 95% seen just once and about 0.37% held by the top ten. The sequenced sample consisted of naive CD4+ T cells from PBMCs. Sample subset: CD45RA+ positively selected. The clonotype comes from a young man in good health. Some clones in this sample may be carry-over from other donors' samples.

CDR3 loop: CASSQESGSGAFF. The CDR3 DNA reads as TGTGCCAGCAGTCAGGAGTCGGGCTCCGGAGCTTTCTTT. The chain uses TRBV7-2 and TRBJ1-1; D gene ambiguous. The CDR3 length is 13 residues. V was clipped by 6 bases and J by 10 bases, with 18 bases between them. CDR1 is SGHTA and CDR2 is FQGNSA in the germline V gene.